The next 22 T cell receptor beta chains were all read from a single sample in a study of blood T cell repertoires in COVID-19. Only in-frame clones appear in the TCRdb table, and some are missing; sequencing was by immunoSEQ multiplex PCR. The repertoire holds 130,000 or so clones, with roughly 84% as singletons. The sample consisted of peripheral blood. Source of these receptors: a woman over 75 with acute or convalescent COVID-19.

The V call is TRBV18, the J call TRBJ1-6; no clear D gene. The germline V and J ends were trimmed by 2 bases and 8 bases, with 19 bases remaining between them. Per germline, CDR1 KGHSH and CDR2 LQKENI. This CDR3 has 17 residues. The CDR3 DNA sequence: TGTGCCAGCTCACCATACACAATCGGGATTAGCGATTCACCCCTCCACTTT. It encodes CASSPYTIGISDSPLHF.

The V gene is TRBV10-3, the J gene TRBJ1-2; D possibly corresponds to TRBD1 (6 bases). Trimming stripped 0 bases from V and 5 bases from J, with 19 bases between. Germline CDR1 ENHRY, CDR2 SYGVKD. The CDR3 covers 17 residues. CDR3 in DNA: TGTGCCATCAGTGAGTCCGTCCTACAGGGCCCTAGGTATGGCTACACCTTC. It codes for CAISESVLQGPRYGYTF.

V is TRBV10-3 and J is TRBJ1-2; a weak D match, TRBD1 (6 bases). From germline, CDR1 is ENHRY and CDR2 SYGVKD. The CDR3 length is 18 residues. The ends were cut back, 6 bases at V and 4 bases at J, with 27 bases in the middle. DNA of the CDR3: TGTGCCATCAGGACCCGCATACCGACAGGAGACTTCCTCTATGGCTACACCTTC. It translates to CAIRTRIPTGDFLYGYTF.

The chain links TRBV19 to TRBJ1-1, with 7 nucleotides matching TRBD1. The CDR3 is 16 amino acids. Germline-derived CDR1 and CDR2 are LNHDA and SQIVND (reference sequence). V shed 3 bases, J shed 5 bases, and the junction held 12 bases outside the gene matches. In DNA, the CDR3 is TGTGCCAGTAGTATCTTAGGGACAGCCCGGGGAACTGAAGCTTTCTTT. Protein product: CASSILGTARGTEAFF. Full variable domain (outside the CDR3, taken from reference TRBV19 and TRBJ1-1): DGGITQSPKYLFRKEGQNVTLSCEQNLNHDAMYWYRQDPGQGLRLIYYSQIVNDFQKGDIAEGYSVSREKKESFPLTVTSAQKNPTAFYLCASSILGTARGTEAFFGQGTRLTVV.

J is TRBJ2-3 and V is TRBV4-1, with D possibly being TRBD2 (5 bases). The CDR3 spans 14 residues. Germline loops: CDR1 MGHRA, CDR2 YSYEKL. The V end lost 2 bases, the J end lost 2 bases, and 8 bases lay between the germline ends. CDR3 nucleotides: TGCGCCAGCAGCCAACATAGCGACACAGATACGCAGTATTTT. Its protein product is CASSQHSDTDTQYF.

The CDR3 loop reads CASSEGGQPNQPQHF. The DNA for the CDR3 is TGTGCCAGCAGTGAAGGGGGACAGCCCAATCAGCCCCAGCATTTT. This chain joins TRBV2 and TRBJ1-5; 7 bases align to TRBD1. This CDR3 has 15 residues. Germline CDR1 is SNHLY and CDR2 is FYNNEI. V gave up 1 base and J gave up 3 bases; unmatched junction bases: 3.

The CDR3 DNA sequence: TGTGCCATCAGCCCAGCCGGGAACTCCTACGAGCAGTACTTC. Translating it yields CAISPAGNSYEQYF. The chain recombines TRBV10-3 with TRBJ2-7; a possible D gene is TRBD2 (5 bases). CDR3 size: 14 residues. V dropped 6 bases and J dropped 0 bases, with 12 bases sitting between them. Germline V lookup: CDR1 ENHRY, CDR2 SYGVKD.

The chain carries TRBV7-9 and TRBJ1-4; D call uncertain. This CDR3 is built from 15 residues. Germline V gene lookup returns CDR1 SEHNR and CDR2 FQNEAQ (reference sequence). Trimming shortened V by 4 bases and J by 4 bases, and 13 bases separated the two germline ends. The chain's CDR3 is CASSWSPTGNEKLFF. In nucleotides, the CDR3 is TGTGCCAGCAGCTGGAGCCCGACGGGTAATGAAAAACTGTTTTTT.

The CDR3 DNA reads as TGTGCCAGCAGGTATCTAGAAACCGGTGAGCAGTTCTTC. It encodes CASRYLETGEQFF. The chain is built from TRBV12-3 or TRBV12-4 and TRBJ2-1; D gene unclear. Trimming left V 6 bases short and J 9 bases short, with 15 bases between. This CDR3 is built from 13 residues.

The chain links TRBV19 to TRBJ2-7; 13 nucleotides line up with TRBD2. Germline-derived CDR1 and CDR2 are LNHDA and SQIVND (reference sequence). This CDR3 has 13 amino acids. Germline trimming cut 9 bases from V and 5 bases from J; bases unmatched to any gene: 4. The CDR3 sequence: CASRTSGSHEQYF. The CDR3 nucleotides read TGTGCCAGCCGGACTAGCGGGAGCCACGAGCAGTACTTC.

The chain recombines TRBV6-5 with TRBJ2-7; 8 bases are a match to TRBD2. V shed 8 bases, J shed 2 bases, and the junction held 8 bases outside the gene matches. Germline V CDR1 and CDR2: MNHEY, SVGAGI. The CDR3 sequence is 14 residues long. CDR3 in amino acids: CASGSGTVPYEQYF. The CDR3 nucleotides read TGTGCCAGCGGTAGCGGGACGGTTCCCTACGAGCAGTACTTC.

V is TRBV5-5 and J is TRBJ1-6; the D gene is possibly TRBD1 (6 bases). This CDR3 comprises 14 residues. Trimming cost V 4 bases and J 13 bases, with 18 bases left between them. Germline CDR1 is SGHKS and CDR2 is YYEKEE (reference sequence). The CDR3 DNA reads TGTGCCAGCAGCAAGGAACCACAGGGTTTTCCCCTCCACTTT. Translating gives CASSKEPQGFPLHF.

This chain connects TRBV19 to TRBJ2-7; the D gene is possibly TRBD1 (6 bases). Germline V lookup: CDR1 LNHDA, CDR2 SQIVND (reference sequence). The CDR3 has 14 residues. Trimming pared 3 bases from V and 6 bases from J, leaving 15 bases between. The CDR3 nucleotides are TGTGCCAGTAGTATCCGAACAGGGTCACGCGAGCAGTACTTC. Translated: CASSIRTGSREQYF.

V gene TRBV4-3 combines with J gene TRBJ1-4; TRBD1 agrees at 8 bases. This CDR3 has 15 amino acids. Germline loops: CDR1 LGHNA, CDR2 YSLEER. V shed 2 bases, J shed 7 bases, and the junction held 6 bases outside the gene matches. The CDR3 is CASSQPQGGSEKLFF. The CDR3 DNA follows: TGCGCCAGCAGCCAACCACAGGGGGGCAGTGAAAAACTGTTTTTT.

The gene calls are TRBV6-6 and TRBJ2-2; 10 positions agree with TRBD2. Looked up from germline, CDR1 is MNHNY and CDR2 is SVGAGI (reference sequence). The CDR3 runs to 16 residues. The trim removed 4 bases at V and 6 bases at J, leaving 8 bases unmatched. CDR3 sequence: CASSFNEREGSGELFF. CDR3 nucleotides: TGTGCCAGCAGTTTCAATGAGCGGGAGGGTTCCGGGGAGCTGTTTTTT.

The chain joins TRBV4-3 to TRBJ2-3, with TRBD2 identical over 10 bases. After removal of 0 bases from V and 4 bases from J, the junction contained 7 bases not matched to a gene. CDR3 length: 17 amino acids. From germline, CDR1 is LGHNA and CDR2 YSLEER. The DNA for the CDR3 is TGCGCCAGCAGCCAAGAGTTGGCTAGCGGGGGTGCAGATACGCAGTATTTT. Translated, it gives CASSQELASGGADTQYF.

The chain joins TRBV6-5 to TRBJ1-5; D perhaps matches TRBD1 (5 bases). Trimming removed 6 bases from V and 3 bases from J, with 15 bases in between. CDR1 is MNHEY, CDR2 SVGAGI, per germline. The CDR3 extends over 15 amino acids. The CDR3 DNA is TGTGCCAGCAGGGCAGGGTTTGCGTACAATCAGCCCCAGCATTTT. It translates to CASRAGFAYNQPQHF.

V is TRBV7-6 and J is TRBJ2-1, with 12 bases that match TRBD2. Per the germline V gene, CDR1 is SGHVS and CDR2 is FNYEAQ. J lost 10 bases, V lost 5 bases, and 9 bases had no gene match. CDR3 length: 15 amino acids. The CDR3 loop is CASSKSSGRAGEQFF. The CDR3 coding sequence is TGTGCCAGCAGCAAGTCTAGCGGGAGGGCCGGGGAGCAGTTCTTC. The full variable domain, its missing parts supplied by reference TRBV7-6 and TRBJ2-1, is GAGVSQSPRYKVTKRGQDVALRCDPISGHVSLYWYRQALGQGPEFLTYFNYEAQQDKSGLPNDRFSAERPEGSISTLTIQRTEQRDSAMYRCASSKSSGRAGEQFFGPGTRLTVL.

The CDR3 region is CASSISPLAVPNRGTYEQYF. CDR3 DNA sequence: TGTGCCAGTAGTATCTCCCCCCTAGCGGTACCCAACCGGGGAACCTACGAGCAGTACTTC. V is TRBV19 and J is TRBJ2-7; TRBD2 aligns across 7 bases. Per the germline V gene, CDR1 is LNHDA and CDR2 is SQIVND (reference sequence). The ends lost 3 bases at V and 2 bases at J; junction bases unmatched: 22. CDR3 length: 20 residues.

V and J are TRBV19 and TRBJ1-5; D may be TRBD1 (5 bases). V was clipped by 3 bases and J by 7 bases, with 10 bases between them. CDR1 LNHDA and CDR2 SQIVND come from the germline V gene (reference sequence). This CDR3 has 13 amino acids. CDR3 nucleotide sequence: TGTGCCAGTAGTATCCAAAGGGGACAGCCCCAGCATTTT. As protein: CASSIQRGQPQHF. Drawing the rest from reference TRBV19 and TRBJ1-5, the complete variable domain is DGGITQSPKYLFRKEGQNVTLSCEQNLNHDAMYWYRQDPGQGLRLIYYSQIVNDFQKGDIAEGYSVSREKKESFPLTVTSAQKNPTAFYLCASSIQRGQPQHFGDGTRLSIL.

This chain connects TRBV30 to TRBJ2-1; TRBD2 aligns across 13 bases. CDR1 is GTSNPN and CDR2 is SVGIG in the germline V gene (reference sequence). J lost 7 bases, V lost 2 bases, and 11 bases had no gene match. The CDR3 is made up of 17 amino acids. The CDR3 is CAWSTSRTSGRRNEQFF. The CDR3 region has the DNA TGTGCCTGGAGTACCTCCCGGACTAGCGGGAGAAGGAATGAGCAGTTCTTC.

The chain recombines TRBV11-2 with TRBJ2-3; possibly TRBD1 for D (6 bases). Per germline, CDR1 SGHAT and CDR2 FQNNGV. CDR3 length: 15 amino acids. Between the trimmed V and J ends, which lost 5 bases and 4 bases, there was a span of 16 bases. CDR3 bases: TGTGCCAGCAGCCAGGACAGTCAGGGGCCAGATACGCAGTATTTT. Amino acid sequence: CASSQDSQGPDTQYF. Full variable domain (rest looked up from reference TRBV11-2 and TRBJ2-3): EAGVAQSPRYKIIEKRQSVAFWCNPISGHATLYWYQQILGQGPKLLIQFQNNGVVDDSQLPKDRFSAERLKGVDSTLKIQPAKLEDSAVYLCASSQDSQGPDTQYFGPGTRLTVL.